What follows describes a single T cell receptor (beta chain). This entry is derived from a study of CD8 T cells in Susac syndrome. With random hexamers, reverse transcription was performed on about 0.45 to 1 ug of RNA. By means of immunoSEQ multiplex PCR, TCR beta CDR3 spanning 54 Vbeta and 13 Jbeta underwent amplification. TCRdb reanalysed the immunoSEQ multiplex PCR reads using MiXCR and keeps one entry per CDR3 protein. The data contain about 130,000 distinct CDR3 sequences, around 91% of them singletons. Sequencing of TCR beta was undertaken in CD8+ and CD4+ T cells derived from blood. The patients who served as multiple sclerosis controls were treatment-naive and had stable or active relapsing-remitting disease that fulfilled the revised McDonald criteria. The CD8+ and CD4+ T cells were isolated magnetically using a negative isolation approach, whereas the TEMRA cells were enriched by FACS. The CDR3 length is 12 residues. The J segment lost 5 bases and the V segment lost 6 bases, leaving 6 bases of the junction unmatched. From germline, CDR1 is SQVTM and CDR2 ANQGSEA.

The sequenced sample was CD8+ T cells from PBMCs. The chain employs TRBV29-1 and TRBJ1-2; 7 bases align to TRBD1. The origin of this receptor is a human donor with multiple sclerosis. In DNA, the CDR3 is TGCAGCGTCCGACAGGGCATTTATGGCTACACCTTC. This translates into CSVRQGIYGYTF.